These T cell receptor beta chains were read from a single sample in a study of T cell responses to AZD1222 COVID-19 vaccine. TCRdb keeps only in-frame clones here, not all; method: immunoSEQ multiplex PCR. Among 200,000 to 300,000 clones listed, roughly 93% were seen once. The sample consisted of peripheral blood, taken on day 0 of AZD1222 vaccination. The receptors shown here come from an adult in good health. Both conserved end residues are part of each CDR3. Fields, in order: V gene, D gene, CDR3 protein. A D gene is named only where the DNA matches it firmly.

v_call: TRBV28; d_call: NA; cdr3_aa: CASSTLGGRGPTIYF
v_call: TRBV5-1; d_call: TRBD1; cdr3_aa: CASSLDAGGHAFF
v_call: TRBV3-1/TRBV3-2; d_call: NA; cdr3_aa: CASSHEKLEQYF
v_call: TRBV6-2/TRBV6-3; d_call: NA; cdr3_aa: CASSNRVSNQPQHF
v_call: TRBV7-6; d_call: NA; cdr3_aa: CASSPGRNYGYTF
v_call: TRBV6-6; d_call: NA; cdr3_aa: CASSHTGELFF
v_call: TRBV19; d_call: TRBD2; cdr3_aa: CASSLLAGVSTGELFF
v_call: TRBV28; d_call: NA; cdr3_aa: CASSLDPGKSDTQYF
v_call: TRBV28; d_call: TRBD1; cdr3_aa: CASSPDRRFLDGYTF
v_call: TRBV12-3/TRBV12-4; d_call: NA; cdr3_aa: CASSFSTAYEQYF
v_call: TRBV24-1; d_call: NA; cdr3_aa: CATSDRVSPGTDTQYF
v_call: TRBV11-2; d_call: NA; cdr3_aa: CASSFHREGVTNEKLFF
v_call: TRBV30; d_call: NA; cdr3_aa: CAWITDRSGYTF
v_call: TRBV5-1; d_call: TRBD1; cdr3_aa: CASAPGTGRDNEQFF
v_call: TRBV28; d_call: NA; cdr3_aa: CASSLYQGYNYGYTF
v_call: TRBV3-1/TRBV3-2; d_call: NA; cdr3_aa: CASSLGDTQYF
v_call: TRBV15; d_call: TRBD1; cdr3_aa: CATSTDRGHSIQYF
v_call: TRBV3-1/TRBV3-2; d_call: TRBD2; cdr3_aa: CASSSTEFSGNTGELFF
v_call: TRBV3-1/TRBV3-2; d_call: TRBD1; cdr3_aa: CASSLGQGRFETQYF
v_call: TRBV6-5; d_call: NA; cdr3_aa: CATNSPGQNTEAFF
v_call: TRBV19; d_call: NA; cdr3_aa: CASSIGTTQPQHF
v_call: TRBV5-1; d_call: TRBD2; cdr3_aa: CASSSLAAFTDTQYF
v_call: TRBV5-4; d_call: TRBD2; cdr3_aa: CASSLAGGGGSYEQYF
v_call: TRBV5-1; d_call: NA; cdr3_aa: CASNRPFTVLNQPQHF
v_call: TRBV27; d_call: TRBD1; cdr3_aa: CASSWDRGYGYTF
v_call: TRBV18; d_call: NA; cdr3_aa: CASSPDIWATDTQYF
v_call: TRBV4-1; d_call: TRBD1; cdr3_aa: CASSHRTGGSPLHF
v_call: TRBV6-1; d_call: NA; cdr3_aa: CASSASDRWTQYF
v_call: TRBV19; d_call: NA; cdr3_aa: CASKAAWGGAQPQHF
v_call: TRBV10-3; d_call: TRBD1; cdr3_aa: CAISEGQGRADTQYF
v_call: TRBV19; d_call: TRBD1; cdr3_aa: CASSINRGRLETEAFF
v_call: TRBV6-5; d_call: NA; cdr3_aa: CASIHDIRNYGYTF
v_call: TRBV11-1; d_call: TRBD1; cdr3_aa: CASSHPGTAEKLFF
v_call: TRBV5-6; d_call: NA; cdr3_aa: CASSLEPRETYEQYF
v_call: TRBV19; d_call: NA; cdr3_aa: CASSAFLEGGYTF
v_call: TRBV5-8; d_call: NA; cdr3_aa: CASSPGWSTASGNTIYF
v_call: TRBV7-3; d_call: NA; cdr3_aa: CASSLGGADTQYF
v_call: TRBV28; d_call: NA; cdr3_aa: CASSLAGQGPPYEQYF
v_call: TRBV27; d_call: TRBD1; cdr3_aa: CASRVPGQGYTEAFF
v_call: TRBV11-1; d_call: TRBD2; cdr3_aa: CASSLAGTSAYNEQFF
v_call: TRBV6-5; d_call: TRBD1; cdr3_aa: CASSYSRDSSYEQYF
v_call: TRBV29-1; d_call: NA; cdr3_aa: CSVTGNTEAFF
v_call: TRBV10-3; d_call: TRBD1; cdr3_aa: CAISDRVLQNTEAFF
v_call: TRBV27; d_call: NA; cdr3_aa: CASSSLAGNTIYF
v_call: TRBV27; d_call: TRBD1; cdr3_aa: CASSFTGVRSNQPQHF
v_call: TRBV7-6; d_call: NA; cdr3_aa: CASSHGQGGVEQYF
v_call: TRBV6-5; d_call: NA; cdr3_aa: CASMPGIAGELFF
v_call: TRBV6-5; d_call: NA; cdr3_aa: CASRVGIGNQPQHF
v_call: TRBV21-1; d_call: NA; cdr3_aa: CASSKLCLAGGFYEQYF
v_call: TRBV18; d_call: NA; cdr3_aa: CASSPGTSSGNTIYF
v_call: TRBV4-2; d_call: TRBD1; cdr3_aa: CASSHHPPGQDTGELFF
v_call: TRBV29-1; d_call: TRBD2; cdr3_aa: CSVPTPGGRRNEQFF
v_call: TRBV9; d_call: NA; cdr3_aa: CASSAAGGNSPLHF
v_call: TRBV20-1; d_call: NA; cdr3_aa: CSASTPSGMYEQYF
v_call: TRBV7-2; d_call: NA; cdr3_aa: CASSGGLGGEQYF
v_call: TRBV6-6; d_call: NA; cdr3_aa: CASTGPSGGYTF
v_call: TRBV3-1/TRBV3-2; d_call: NA; cdr3_aa: CASSPGHRSYEQYF